The 10 T cell receptor beta chains reported below all come from one sample, sequenced in a study of T-cell memory formation after mild COVID-19 (dated by TCRdb to the early 2020s). To prepare the library, 5' RACE was applied. Sequencer: Illumina NovaSeq 6000. The public reads were reprocessed in TCRdb via fastp at Q25 and MiXCR, keeping in-frame beta chains. Here each entry gathers all rows of one CDR3 protein and keeps the most common genes and DNA. This sample gives some 450,000 distinct CDR3 sequences in total; 15% to 20% of them show up just once. The ten largest clones represent 8.4% of the sample. Source material: PBMCs or a T cell subset sorted from them (not recorded which). These receptors were obtained from an adult woman who had mild COVID-19 (a few samples of this study predate the infection). The sample titles of this study are shuffled in the database, so cell type and time point are left out; the donor was told from shared clones.

This clonotype was detected a few times. CDR3 DNA: TGTGCCACCAGTCCACAGGGGGCAAGGAATGAGCAGTTCTTC. Translating it yields CATSPQGARNEQFF. The chain employs TRBV24-1 and TRBJ2-1; 9 positions match TRBD1. The CDR3 length is 14 residues. V trimming: 6 bases; J trimming: 7 bases; junction bases outside the gene matches: 6. Per the germline V gene, CDR1 is KGHDR and CDR2 is SFDVKD.

This rearrangement joins TRBV9 to TRBJ2-7; 8 bases are a match to TRBD2. CDR1 is SGDLS, CDR2 YYNGEE, per germline. J lost 3 bases, V lost 2 bases, and 4 bases had no gene match. The CDR3 consists of 14 residues. The CDR3 nucleotides read TGTGCCAGCAGCGTGGGGACTAGAGGCTACGAGCAGTACTTC. Translating gives CASSVGTRGYEQYF.

This clonotype appeared a few times. The J gene is TRBJ2-2, the V gene TRBV20-1, with TRBD1 matching 8 bases. The germline gives CDR1 DFQATT, CDR2 SNEGSKA (reference sequence). V trimming: 6 bases; J trimming: 4 bases; junction bases outside the gene matches: 10. There are 15 residues in the CDR3. The DNA of the CDR3 is TGCAGTGCAAGGAGGGAAACAGGGGGCACCGGGGAGCTGTTTTTT. Its translation is CSARRETGGTGELFF.

This clonotype was seen more than once but under ten times. This chain connects TRBV18 to TRBJ2-1; 7 positions match TRBD2. After removal of 2 bases from V and 5 bases from J, the junction contained 3 bases not matched to a gene. CDR3 length equals 14 residues. From germline, CDR1 is KGHSH and CDR2 LQKENI. The CDR3 region has the DNA TGTGCCAGCTCACCAGGGCTAGCGGACAATGAGCAGTTCTTC. Translated, it gives CASSPGLADNEQFF.

The CDR3 sequence is CASSLIAGPSTDTQYF. As DNA, the CDR3 is TGTGCCAGCAGCTTAATAGCGGGCCCCTCCACAGATACGCAGTATTTT. The genes are TRBV7-3 and TRBJ2-3; 7 nucleotides agree with TRBD2. Germline values: CDR1 SGHTA, CDR2 FQGTGA. This CDR3 is 16 amino acids long. V was pared by 1 base and J by 2 bases, with 6 bases of the junction left unmatched.

A few counts support this clonotype. V is TRBV4-2 and J is TRBJ2-7; 9 bases are shared with TRBD1. This CDR3 contains 15 residues. J was trimmed by 2 bases and V by 0 bases; bases with no gene match: 2. Germline-derived CDR1 and CDR2 are LGHNA and YNFKEQ. The CDR3 sequence: CASSQDTGGAYEQYF. CDR3 DNA sequence: TGTGCCAGCAGCCAAGATACAGGGGGCGCCTACGAGCAGTACTTC.

The chain combines TRBV19 with TRBJ2-1; D not certain. Looked up from germline, CDR1 is LNHDA and CDR2 is SQIVND (reference sequence). The V gene lost 7 bases and the J gene lost 0 bases, with 25 bases spanning the gap. The CDR3 sequence is 19 residues long. CDR3: CASNARARHEPSSYNEQFF. In DNA, the CDR3 is TGTGCCAGTAACGCCCGGGCACGTCATGAGCCGAGCTCCTACAATGAGCAGTTCTTC.

The V and J genes are TRBV18 and TRBJ2-1; 14 bases fit TRBD2. The V gene's germline CDR1 is KGHSH and CDR2 LQKENI. This CDR3 has 19 amino acids. The V gene end was trimmed by 3 bases and the J gene end by 0 bases; junction bases not matched to a gene: 7. This CDR3 reads CASSPRTSGGTGSYNEQFF. The CDR3 DNA follows: TGTGCCAGCTCACCTAGGACTAGCGGGGGGACCGGCTCCTACAATGAGCAGTTCTTC.

V is TRBV6-6 and J is TRBJ1-5; perhaps TRBD1 as D (6 bases). V was trimmed by 5 bases and J by 1 base, leaving 18 bases between them. The CDR3 loop spans 17 amino acids. The V gene's germline CDR1 is MNHNY and CDR2 SVGAGI (reference sequence). CDR3: CASSAQQGGASNQPQHF. The CDR3 coding sequence is TGTGCCAGCAGTGCCCAACAAGGGGGGGCAAGCAATCAGCCCCAGCATTTT.

The rearrangement links TRBV6-1 to TRBJ2-5; 11 bases are a match to TRBD2. J lost 4 bases, V lost 0 bases, and 7 bases had no gene match. Germline V gene lookup returns CDR1 MNHNS and CDR2 SASEGT. The CDR3 has 17 residues. The CDR3 spells CASSEAPPTSGRETQYF. For the CDR3, the DNA is TGTGCCAGCAGTGAAGCGCCTCCCACTAGCGGGAGAGAGACCCAGTACTTC.